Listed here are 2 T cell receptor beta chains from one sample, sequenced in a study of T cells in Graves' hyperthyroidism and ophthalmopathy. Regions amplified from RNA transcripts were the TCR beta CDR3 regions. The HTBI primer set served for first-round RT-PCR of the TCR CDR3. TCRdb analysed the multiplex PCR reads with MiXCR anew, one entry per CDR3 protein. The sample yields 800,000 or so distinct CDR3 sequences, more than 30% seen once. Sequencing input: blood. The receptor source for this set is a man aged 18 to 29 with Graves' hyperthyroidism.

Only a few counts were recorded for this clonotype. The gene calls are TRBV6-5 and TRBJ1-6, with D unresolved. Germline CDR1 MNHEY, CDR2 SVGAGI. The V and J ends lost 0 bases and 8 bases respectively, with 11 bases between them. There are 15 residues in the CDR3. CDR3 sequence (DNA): TGTGCCAGCAGTTACTCGACCGGGAACGATTCACCCCTCCACTTT. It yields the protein CASSYSTGNDSPLHF.

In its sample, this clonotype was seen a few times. In DNA, the CDR3 is TGTGCCAGCAGCTTACTAGCGGGGGATGACACCGGGGAGCTGTTTTTT. This codes for CASSLLAGDDTGELFF. The J gene is TRBJ2-2, the V gene TRBV7-9; 10 bases line up with TRBD2. This CDR3 contains 16 residues. Germline V CDR1 and CDR2: SEHNR, FQNEAQ (reference sequence). J gave up 3 bases and V 2 bases, and 3 bases lay outside the gene matches.